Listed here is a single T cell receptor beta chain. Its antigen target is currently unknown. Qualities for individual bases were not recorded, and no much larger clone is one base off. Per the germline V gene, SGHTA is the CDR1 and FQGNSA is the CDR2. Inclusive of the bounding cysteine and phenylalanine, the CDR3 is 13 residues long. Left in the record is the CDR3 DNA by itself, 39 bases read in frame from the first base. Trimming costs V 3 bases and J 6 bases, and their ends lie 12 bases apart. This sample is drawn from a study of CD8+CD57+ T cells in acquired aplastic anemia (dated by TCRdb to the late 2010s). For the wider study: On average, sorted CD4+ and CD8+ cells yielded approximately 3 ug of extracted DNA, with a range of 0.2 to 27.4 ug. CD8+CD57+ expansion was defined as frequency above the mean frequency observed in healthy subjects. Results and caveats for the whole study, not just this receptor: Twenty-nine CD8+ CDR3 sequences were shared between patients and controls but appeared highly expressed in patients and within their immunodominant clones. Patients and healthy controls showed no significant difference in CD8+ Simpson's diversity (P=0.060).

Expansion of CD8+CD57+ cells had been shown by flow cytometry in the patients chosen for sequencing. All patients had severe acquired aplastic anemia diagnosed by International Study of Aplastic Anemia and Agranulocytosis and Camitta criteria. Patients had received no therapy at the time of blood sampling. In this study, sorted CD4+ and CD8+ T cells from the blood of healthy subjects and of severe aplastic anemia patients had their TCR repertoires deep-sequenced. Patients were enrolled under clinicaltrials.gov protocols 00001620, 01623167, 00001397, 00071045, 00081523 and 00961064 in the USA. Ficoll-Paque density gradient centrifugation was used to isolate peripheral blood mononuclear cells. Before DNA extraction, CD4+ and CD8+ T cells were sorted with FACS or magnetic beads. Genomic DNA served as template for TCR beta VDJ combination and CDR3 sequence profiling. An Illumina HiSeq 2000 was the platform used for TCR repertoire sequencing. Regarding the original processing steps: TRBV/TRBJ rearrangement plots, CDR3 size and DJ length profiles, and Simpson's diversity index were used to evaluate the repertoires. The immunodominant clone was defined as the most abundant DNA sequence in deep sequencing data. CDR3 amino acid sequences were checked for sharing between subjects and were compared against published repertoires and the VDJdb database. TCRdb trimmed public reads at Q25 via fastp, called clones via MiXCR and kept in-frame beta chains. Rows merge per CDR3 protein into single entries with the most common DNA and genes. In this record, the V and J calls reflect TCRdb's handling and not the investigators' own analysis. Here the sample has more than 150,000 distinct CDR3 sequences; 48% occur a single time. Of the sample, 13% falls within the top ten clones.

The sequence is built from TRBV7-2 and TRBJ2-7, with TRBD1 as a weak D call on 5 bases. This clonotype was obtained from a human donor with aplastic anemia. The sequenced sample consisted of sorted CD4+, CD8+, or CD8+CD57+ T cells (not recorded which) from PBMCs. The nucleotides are TGTGCCAGCAGCTTCGACAGACTTGGCGAGCAGTACTTC. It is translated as CASSFDRLGEQYF.